Sequencing of this T cell receptor (beta chain) was carried out in a study of early T cells in non-severe SARS-CoV-2 infection. Study at large: The study sequenced bulk RNA from unsorted whole blood, with chains unpaired.

On this clonotype itself: Its antigen is not identified.

Unique molecular identifiers were attached to individual cDNA molecules. TCRdb reprocessed the 5' RACE reads with MiXCR, giving one entry per CDR3 protein. The repertoire includes roughly 80,000 distinct CDR3 sequences, about a sixth of them detected once, and approximately 2.9% sits in the top ten. Germline CDR1 is SEHNR and CDR2 is FQNEAQ (reference sequence). The CDR3 extends over 15 amino acids. V was cut by 3 bases and J by 1 base, with 10 bases left in between. Overall study results and limits: VDJdb matching, biased toward anti-spike CD8 responses, missed private and CD4 specificities.

Sequencing was carried out using whole blood. The receptor was isolated from an adult who was a healthcare worker with PCR-confirmed SARS-CoV-2 infection or an uninfected control (not recorded which). The chain carries TRBV7-9 and TRBJ1-3; no clear D. The CDR3 protein is CASSFGGSSGNTIYF. The CDR3, as DNA: TGTGCCAGCAGCTTTGGAGGGTCTTCTGGAAACACCATATATTTT.